The following is a TCR beta chain sequence with its context. This clone occurred a few times. No cognate antigen has been identified for it. Base qualities are not provided; no much larger clone lies one nucleotide away. The library was prepared using the immunoSEQ multiplex PCR assay. The clones in this table, taken by TCRdb from immuneACCESS, are in-frame only. Not every clone is retained; where verified, under half of the shortfall comes from an unresolved V gene, and the cause of the rest is unknown. The sample includes around 45,000 clones, with approximately 90% observed a single time. 7.8% of the sample lies in the top ten. The data are from a study of radiotherapy plus CTLA-4 blockade in lung cancer (dated by TCRdb to 2017 to 2018). Background for the entire study: Among the enrolled patients, under 20% had an objective response, and less than 40% reached disease control.

General study outcomes and caveats: Increased serum interferon-beta after radiation, together with early dynamic changes in blood T cell clones, were reported to be the strongest predictors of response. After treatment with radiotherapy and ipilimumab, TCR clones that originated in tumors expanded in peripheral blood.

The study tested focal radiation therapy combined with CTLA-4 blockade (ipilimumab) in patients with chemo-refractory metastatic non-small-cell lung cancer. V is reduced by 6 bases and J by 3 bases, leaving a spacing of 13 bases between them. The CDR3 runs 14 amino acids, cysteine and phenylalanine included. This entry keeps only the CDR3 DNA: 42 bases, framed from base 1. From a lookup of the germline V gene, CDR1 and CDR2 are SGHDT and YYEEEE. This receptor was obtained from a human donor with non-small cell lung cancer whose response to radiotherapy plus ipilimumab could not be evaluated. Sequencing was performed on peripheral blood, taken from a patient treated with radiotherapy plus ipilimumab. Recombination joined TRBV5-6 with TRBJ1-5; the D segment could be TRBD1, given 6 matching bases. The nucleotide sequence is TGTGCCAGCATGAGGGGGATGGACAATCAGCCCCAGCATTTT. Translated, this is CASMRGMDNQPQHF.